Presented here are 18 T cell receptor beta chains from one specimen sequenced in a study of T cells in Graves' hyperthyroidism and ophthalmopathy (dated by TCRdb to the late 2010s). The library was produced with multiplex PCR. Sequencer: Illumina HiSeq 2000. Amplification of TCR beta CDR3 regions was carried out from RNA transcripts. The TCR CDR3 was subjected to a first round of RT-PCR using the HTBI primer set and the Qiagen OneStep RT-PCR kit. The raw public reads went through TCRdb reprocessing: fastp at Q25, MiXCR clone calling, in-frame beta chains kept. For every CDR3 protein sequence, its rows merge into one entry that carries the most common genes and DNA. The sample has approximately 590,000 distinct CDR3 sequences on record, more than 45% of them singletons. Roughly 8.2% of the sample is in the top ten clones. Sequencing used peripheral blood or thyroid tissue (not recorded which). The receptors derive from a woman aged 18-30 years with Graves' hyperthyroidism. Donor details come from another sample of the same person, matched by shared clones.

This chain uses TRBV29-1 with TRBJ2-7, with TRBD2 matching over 7 bases. The DNA end is more similar to TRBJ2-1, so the J call may be wrong. Germline V gene sequence: CDR1 SQVTM, CDR2 ANQGSEA. CDR3 size: 11 residues. The CDR3 spells CSVAGGNEQFF. The CDR3 bases are TGCAGCGTTGCGGGGGGAAATGAGCAGTTCTTC.

This chain connects TRBV29-1 to TRBJ1-2, with 8 bases that match TRBD1. J was trimmed by 4 bases and V by 4 bases; bases with no gene match: 5. CDR1 and CDR2 (germline): SQVTM, ANQGSEA. The CDR3 runs 13 residues. CDR3: CSVGGGTGYGYTF. DNA of the CDR3: TGCAGCGTTGGGGGCGGGACAGGCTATGGCTACACCTTC.

In its sample, this clonotype was seen a few times. The chain combines TRBV19 with TRBJ1-1, with a weak D call TRBD1 (5 bases). There are 13 residues in the CDR3. The germline CDR1 and CDR2 sequences are LNHDA and SQIVND (reference sequence). Trimming took off 7 bases at V and 5 bases at J, with 14 bases between the two ends. Here the CDR3 reads CASTIFGGTEAFF. CDR3 nucleotides: TGTGCCAGTACCATCTTTGGGGGGACTGAAGCTTTCTTT.

The chain links TRBV7-3 to TRBJ1-5; D perhaps matches TRBD1 (6 bases). V lost 5 bases and J lost 4, with 18 bases in between. This CDR3 region has 16 residues. Germline V CDR1 and CDR2: SGHTA, FQGTGA. CDR3 in amino acids: CASSPNRVEENQPQHF. CDR3 nucleotides: TGTGCCAGCAGCCCCAACAGGGTAGAGGAGAATCAGCCCCAGCATTTT.

The chain joins TRBV7-2 to TRBJ1-5, with TRBD1 matching over 9 bases. Losses at the gene ends were 5 bases for V and 11 bases for J; bases not matched to a gene: 7. The V gene's germline CDR1 is SGHTA and CDR2 FQGNSA. This CDR3 has 13 residues. The CDR3 protein is CASSRTGDGAQHF. The CDR3 DNA is TGTGCCAGCAGCAGGACAGGGGACGGGGCCCAGCATTTT.

This clonotype turned up a few times. In DNA, the CDR3 is TGTGCCAGCAGACCCAGGATTATGAACACTGAAGCTTTCTTT. Translation gives CASRPRIMNTEAFF. The chain couples TRBV2 to TRBJ1-1; D unclear. The CDR3 is made up of 14 amino acids. Germline V lookup: CDR1 SNHLY, CDR2 FYNNEI. Deletions cut 6 bases from V and 0 bases from J, with 11 bases between.

V and J are TRBV29-1 and TRBJ2-2; TRBD1 agrees at 11 bases. CDR3 size: 14 residues. Germline V gives CDR1 SQVTM, CDR2 ANQGSEA. V was pared by 7 bases and J by 4 bases, with 5 bases of the junction left unmatched. The CDR3 sequence: CSAGQGAGTGELFF. Here the CDR3 DNA reads TGCAGCGCTGGACAGGGGGCGGGCACCGGGGAGCTGTTTTTT.

This clonotype was found a few times. This chain links TRBV20-1 with TRBJ1-5; TRBD1 matches at 7 bases. Germline lookup yields CDR1 DFQATT and CDR2 SNEGSKA (reference sequence). The CDR3 is 14 residues long. The trim removed 4 bases at V and 2 bases at J, leaving 5 bases unmatched. For the CDR3, the DNA is TGCAGTGCTACCACAGGGGAAGGCAATCAGCCCCAGCATTTT. This codes for CSATTGEGNQPQHF.

The J gene is TRBJ1-3, the V gene TRBV7-4; the D gene is possibly TRBD1 (5 bases). Germline V gives CDR1 SGHVT, CDR2 SQSDAQ. This CDR3 comprises 16 residues. Trimming left V 2 bases short and J 0 bases short, with 11 bases between. The chain's CDR3 is CASSLLGGVSGNTIYF. CDR3 DNA: TGTGCCAGCAGCTTATTGGGGGGGGTCTCTGGAAACACCATATATTTT.

This clonotype appeared many times. The chain is built from TRBV20-1 and TRBJ1-1; D is unclear. The germline CDR1 and CDR2 sequences are DFQATT and SNEGSKA (reference sequence). Trimming took 1 base from V and 1 from J, leaving 10 bases between them. The CDR3 runs to 14 residues. CDR3 sequence (DNA): TGCAGTGCTAGAGTCTACCCCACGAACACTGAAGCTTTCTTT. Translated, it gives CSARVYPTNTEAFF.

Many counts were recorded for this clonotype. The genes are TRBV29-1 and TRBJ1-2, with unresolved D. V lost 3 bases, J lost 8 bases, and 19 bases lay in between. CDR1 and CDR2 from the germline V gene are SQVTM and ANQGSEA. This CDR3 comprises 14 residues. The CDR3 coding sequence is TGCAGCGTTGACCGAGACTGGGCCCTCGCCGGCTACACCTTC. This translates into CSVDRDWALAGYTF.

This clonotype was found a few times. CDR3 loop: CASSESNRKAGRTEAFF. CDR3 in DNA: TGCGCCAGCAGTGAGTCAAACCGCAAAGCAGGCAGGACTGAAGCTTTCTTT. This chain joins TRBV10-2 and TRBJ1-1; D gene unclear. The V end was cut by 0 bases, the J end by 5 bases, with 19 bases between. CDR1 is WSHSY and CDR2 is SAAADI in the germline V gene. This CDR3 spans 17 amino acids.

The V gene is TRBV7-9, the J gene TRBJ2-7, with 7 bases that match TRBD2. The ends lost 5 bases at V and 2 bases at J; junction bases unmatched: 9. Germline V gives CDR1 SEHNR, CDR2 FQNEAQ (reference sequence). This CDR3 is 15 amino acids long. The CDR3 reads CASSQGAGDPYEQYF. CDR3 DNA sequence: TGTGCCAGCAGCCAAGGTGCGGGAGACCCCTACGAGCAGTACTTC.

V gene TRBV7-2 combines with J gene TRBJ2-6; 10 positions match TRBD1. The germline V gene encodes CDR1 SGHTA and CDR2 FQGNSA. V shed 6 bases, J shed 3 bases, and the junction held 11 bases outside the gene matches. This CDR3 has 18 residues. As DNA, the CDR3 is TGTGCCAGCAGAACACCGGGACAGGGGTCGGGTGGGGCCAACGTCCTGACTTTC. It specifies CASRTPGQGSGGANVLTF. Full variable domain (outside the CDR3, taken from reference TRBV7-2 and TRBJ2-6): GAGVSQSPSNKVTEKGKDVELRCDPISGHTALYWYRQSLGQGLEFLIYFQGNSAPDKSGLPSDRFSAERTGGSVSTLTIQRTQQEDSAVYLCASRTPGQGSGGANVLTFGAGSRLTVL.

V gene TRBV25-1 combines with J gene TRBJ1-2; D not certain. V shed 2 bases and J shed 6 bases, with 10 bases lying between them. The CDR3 is 13 amino acids. Per germline, CDR1 MGHDK and CDR2 SYGVNS. CDR3 loop: CASSETHSDGYTF. The CDR3 DNA follows: TGTGCCAGCAGTGAAACGCATTCTGATGGCTACACCTTC.

The V call is TRBV20-1, the J call TRBJ2-5, with 9 bases matching TRBD2. CDR1 and CDR2 (germline): DFQATT, SNEGSKA (reference sequence). The CDR3 has 17 residues. The trim removed 1 base at V and 0 bases at J, leaving 9 bases unmatched. The CDR3 loop reads CSARGGLAYGYQETQYF. The CDR3, as DNA: TGCAGTGCTAGAGGTGGACTAGCGTATGGGTACCAAGAGACCCAGTACTTC.

This clonotype was seen repeatedly, ten times or more. This chain links TRBV12-3 or TRBV12-4 with TRBJ1-2; D uncertain. There are 13 residues in the CDR3. With 5 bases removed from V and 0 bases from J, the gap between germline ends came to 7 bases. In DNA, the CDR3 is TGTGCCAGCAGTCGGACCTCTAACTATGGCTACACCTTC. It translates to CASSRTSNYGYTF.

This chain connects TRBV4-2 to TRBJ2-7; 9 bases match TRBD2. The CDR3 is 16 amino acids. Per germline, CDR1 LGHNA and CDR2 YNFKEQ. With V trimmed by 1 base and J by 4 bases, 8 bases remained unmatched. CDR3 nucleotides: TGTGCCAGCAGCCAAGTGTTCCAGCGGGAGGTATACGAGCAGTACTTC. Translation gives CASSQVFQREVYEQYF.